This T cell receptor beta chain was found in a study of CD8+ T cells in alopecia areata. Study results and caveats: Sharing of TCRs across patients appeared less clear than in mice, possibly for HLA-related reasons. The study also sequences resident alphabeta T cells of normal skin in scalp samples.

About this clone: Its target is not known.

Reverse transcription of extracted RNA yielded cDNA, which provided the sequencing template. TCRdb's table, derived via immunoSEQ multiplex PCR, lists solely in-frame clones and lacks some. The sample includes some 200,000 clones, about 61% of them seen just once. The CDR3 totals 14 residues. The germline gives CDR1 SQVTM, CDR2 ANQGSEA. V lost 6 bases and J lost 4, with 18 bases in between. The receptor comes from a human donor in good health. Sequencing was done on a sample of CD8+ T cells sorted from blood. This chain uses TRBV29-1 with TRBJ1-1; the D gene is possibly TRBD1 (5 bases). The CDR3 DNA follows: TGCAGCGTGGAACACAGGTCCGGCGGCACTGAAGCTTTCTTT. Translating gives CSVEHRSGGTEAFF.